This T cell receptor beta chain stems from a study of cytomegalovirus exposure and HLA in healthy donors listed by TCRdb under 2017. Broadly, across the study: In an earlier analysis of 587 of the donors, around 300 Gb of sequence data and 95 million to 130 million unique TCR beta sequences from about 179 million T cells were reported. An early release that covered several hundred HLA-typed donors contained approximately 300 gigabases of sequencing data and tens of millions of unique TCR sequences. Of the approximately 370 genotyped donors, less than 85% were placed in the genetic ancestry cluster associated with self-reported Caucasian donors. The study aimed to test whether cataloging public T cell receptors could reveal signatures of past pathogen exposure. Using immunosequencing, the study profiled T cell repertoires from fewer than 850 subjects and related those repertoires to cytomegalovirus serostatus. Besides the first cohort of 550 to 750 subjects, a separate validation cohort made up of 120 different subjects was used. The study combined high-throughput TCR immunosequencing, statistical association of individual TCRs with disease status, and machine learning to predict cytomegalovirus infection status. To study patterns of TCR occurrence, a later analysis re-analyzed previously published TCR beta repertoires from more than 550 donors and added high-resolution HLA genotyping. Rather than drawing on any new phenotypic data, the later analysis identified candidate immune exposures from TCR beta sequences and the way those sequences occurred across donors. In an earlier analysis of a few hundred of the donors, high-throughput TCR beta sequencing was used to judge whether each TCR beta V gene segment behaved as functional or pseudogenic. Donor age, sex, ethnicity and CMV serostatus were compiled together with the repertoire data. Genome-wide SNP genotypes for about three fifths of the 666 donors were used in a later genetic analysis, which treated that subset as a discovery cohort. Every repertoire in the discovery cohort had been generated on one and the same sequencing platform. HLA typing included class I and class II loci at four-digit resolution. Typing coverage varied by locus: roughly 620-640 donors for A, B, C, DRB1 and DQB1; 500 to 550 for DQA1; over 600 for DPA1; about 450 for DPB1. Roughly 5 DR-DQ haplotypes were treated as single units for association and clustering because of strong linkage in the cohort. Across about 370 genotyped donors of the cohort, an average of roughly 200,000 unique TCR beta nucleotide sequences per donor were sequenced, and approximately 19% of those sequences were non-productive. Summary of the overall study and its limitations: Linkage disequilibrium might explain the correlated functional status among segregating V segments, but an unknown experimental factor could not be excluded. Some IMGT-functional V segments, including TRBV6-2 and TRBV6-3, could not be distinguished by the 87-base-pair reads and were therefore excluded. In vitro tests confirmed that a few of the cytomegalovirus-associated TCR beta chains recognize cytomegalovirus antigens. In a later genetic analysis, fewer N-insertions in productive TCRs were reported among donors in an Asian-associated ancestry cluster than the roughly 640-donor mean. Only TCR beta chains were sequenced in this cohort, and the absence of alpha or paired-chain data limited detectable features. At a false discovery rate of 0.05, a later analysis linked fewer than 20,000 TCR beta sequences to specific HLA alleles. The only immune exposure information available for the cohort was CMV serostatus. An association between a missense DCLRE1C variant and V-gene and J-gene trimming of TCR beta chains was found in a later genetic analysis and replicated in an independent cohort. Across donors, most TCR sequences were observed very rarely, whereas some public TCRs were present in many individuals. Sequencing depth was assumed to be roughly uniform across donors in the presence/absence analyses, though that assumption may not hold. The study gave a list of more than 150 TCR beta chains associated with cytomegalovirus. When HLA alleles, especially DR and DQ, strongly co-occurred, TCR associations were difficult to assign to individual alleles. A further reported finding was that TCR beta sequences accurately predicted the HLA-A and HLA-B alleles for most subjects in the first cohort. Because counts were too low, seventeen rarely observed V segments, including chromosome 9 orphons, were excluded from the earlier analysis of around 640 of the donors. In an earlier analysis of about 540 of the donors, most TCR beta V segments were observed in productive rearrangements about 87% or about 30% of the time, broadly matching IMGT annotations. It was suggested by the authors that the approach could potentially be generalized to other disease states and immunological phenotypes. Because HLA typing was missing for some donors at each locus, association tests included only the typed subset. In a later analysis, most CMV-associated TCR beta chains were found to appear HLA-restricted, with HLA associations seemingly driven largely by CMV exposure. A later analysis found that TCR association rates varied across HLA loci, with DRB1 alleles showing the most associated TCRs and HLA-C alleles the fewest. The sequencing pipeline was judged likely to have produced a cluster of highly shared sequence variants as a technical artifact. Compared with equally common non-associated chains, HLA-associated TCR beta chains in a later analysis were more clonally expanded and had lower generation probabilities. The classifier was reported to diagnose cytomegalovirus status with high specificity and sensitivity in both the original cohort and the validation cohort. A later analysis reported that several top co-occurrence clusters appeared linked to parvovirus B19, influenza, CMV and Epstein-Barr virus.

The library was made by the immunoSEQ multiplex PCR assay. For the multiplex PCR, a mixture combining 60 forward primers for TCR Vbeta segments and 13 reverse primers for TCR Jbeta segments was used. The CDR3 region of rearranged TCR beta genes was amplified from genomic DNA with a multiplex PCR assay. The Illumina HiSeq System was used to sequence the amplified TCR beta libraries as 87-base-pair reads. As for how the authors treated the data: A later analysis tallied roughly 76 million unique TCR beta chains across the 660 or so repertoires, and about 10 million of those chains were shared by two or more donors. Raw reads were error-corrected and collapsed into unique sequences with a nearest-neighbor algorithm that merged closely related sequences to remove PCR and sequencing errors. Alignment of CDR3 sequences to IMGT reference sequences was used to assign V, D and J gene segments. Each retained sequence needed at least a six-nucleotide match to both a V gene segment and a J gene segment. A rearrangement counted as productive if the CDR3 had no stop codons and remained in frame with V and J, and every other rearrangement counted as non-productive. Following IMGT convention, CDR3 was defined as the stretch from the second conserved V-encoded cysteine to the conserved J-encoded phenylalanine. Sequences without an unambiguous match to a single V gene segment were excluded from the earlier analysis of approximately 600 of the donors. An earlier analysis of 587 of the donors called V segments functional above 56.7% productive rearrangements and segregating when the between-donor standard deviation exceeded 5%. A statistical classification framework was built to diagnose cytomegalovirus status from the catalog of TCR beta chain sequences. A later analysis assigned V and J genes by comparing TCR nucleotide sequences with IMGT/GENE-DB human TR gene sequences. A later analysis assigned CDR3 sequences and most-parsimonious VDJ recombination scenarios with the TCRdist pipeline. In a later analysis, every TCR beta chain was defined by the combination of its CDR3 amino acid sequence and its V-gene family, and reads without a unique V-gene family were dropped. A later analysis removed over 500 highly shared, low-generation-probability nucleotide sequences to deal with suspected cross-contamination and a sequencing artifact. In a later analysis, a clonal expansion index for each public chain was calculated from normalized within-repertoire ranks of inferred template counts. In a later analysis, generation probabilities were computed using a VDJ recombination model fitted to out-of-frame rearrangements, and the results were checked against IGoR. In a later analysis, TCR-TCR, TCR-HLA and TCR-CMV co-occurrence was scored with hypergeometric tests, and a repertoire-size bias correction was applied to TCR pairs. To estimate false discovery rates, a later analysis permuted the HLA or CMV assignments 20 times. In a later analysis, co-occurring TCRs were grouped using DBSCAN, with TCRdist sequence similarity added in when clustering inside HLA-allele-positive subsets. Repertoires with fewer than 30,000 or more than 120,000 public chains, plus five repertoires with anomalous nucleotide sharing, were excluded from co-occurrence clustering. TCRdb carries this immuneACCESS record with in-frame sequences only. Its versions omit some clonotypes, under half of them owing to an unresolved V gene in the studies checked, with the rest unexplained. D and trimming come from the DNA, and the V and J calls and clone size come from that table. Present in this sample are under 75,000 clones, about two thirds of which were seen just once. The top ten hold 15% to 20% of the sample.

Points on this clone: Its antigen is not yet known. No base-level quality is on record; no much larger clone is a single base apart.

The germline V gene yields MNHEY for CDR1 and SVGAGI for CDR2. The CDR3 holds 14 amino acids from the cysteine to the phenylalanine. Only the CDR3 DNA stays, 42 bases, in frame from base 1. Trimming at the junction amounts to 5 bases on V and 6 bases on J, and the germline ends lie 16 bases apart. The cohort comprised 710 or so healthy bone marrow donors. At the time of sampling, every cohort member was nominally healthy, though immune exposures that went unrecorded were likely present. The donor tested CMV seropositive and was one of the 289 seropositive cohort members. Every donor gave a peripheral blood sample, and the peripheral blood mononuclear cells from that sample were used for TCR beta sequencing. The Qiagen DNeasy Blood Extraction Kit was used to extract genomic DNA from the blood cell samples.

The V and J genes are TRBV6-5 and TRBJ1-2; the D region possibly corresponds to TRBD1 (5 bases align). Sample: PBMCs. The origin of this receptor is a man aged 35-49 years in good health and CMV-seropositive. Here is the DNA: TGTGCCAGCAGTAGACAGTTTCCCCGGGATGGCTACACCTTC. This sequence encodes CASSRQFPRDGYTF.